This record looks at one TCR beta chain sequence and its context. Its specificity is unknown. Naive or memory CD4+ cells were cultured 1:1 with T cell-depleted PBMCs plus CEF. The sample is drawn from a study of CD4 T cells in relation to SARS-CoV-2 and coronaviruses. Germline CDR1 and CDR2: SGHRS and YFSETQ. CDR3 length: 14 amino acids. The junction had 7 bases not matched to a gene; V was cut back by 6 bases and J by 7 bases. Profiling relied on immunoSEQ multiplex PCR, and the TCRdb table lists in-frame clones only, not all of them. The data show around 41,000 clones, with over 75% seen just once and 0.95% to 1.5% held by the top ten.

Sequencing used naive CD4+ T cells from PBMCs, cultured in vitro. Subset here: naive CD4+ T cells isolated by negative enrichment. The clonotype was recovered from an adult with COVID-19. This chain uses TRBV5-1 with TRBJ2-1, with 10 bases lining up with TRBD2. The CDR3 DNA sequence: TGCGCCAGCAATTTGAGCGGGAGGGGTAATGAGCAGTTCTTC. Translating gives CASNLSGRGNEQFF. The full variable domain, rest sourced from reference TRBV5-1 and TRBJ2-1, is KAGVTQTPRYLIKTRGQQVTLSCSPISGHRSVSWYQQTPGQGLQFLFEYFSETQRNKGNFPGRFSGRQFSNSRSEMNVSTLELGDSALYLCASNLSGRGNEQFFGPGTRLTVL.